Listed below are T cell receptor beta chains from one sample, sequenced in a study of identical twins. TCRdb called the 5' RACE reads again in MiXCR, with one record for every CDR3 protein. This sample has under 250,000 distinct CDR3 sequences, with approximately 9% found just once. The sequenced sample was memory (CD45RO+) T cells sorted from blood. Receptor source: a woman aged 18-29 years in good health. Both conserved end residues are part of each CDR3. The D gene is left open where the match is weak. Clone size is stated in some rows and not others, as once, few, many or a class when expanded.

d_call j_call v_call clone_size cdr3_aa cdr3_nt
. TRBJ2-5 TRBV5-1 few CASSSWVAETQYF TGCGCCAGCAGCTCGTGGGTAGCAGAGACCCAGTACTTC
TRBD2 TRBJ2-5 TRBV7-9 once CASSTLTSGRGGETQYF TGTGCCAGCAGCACCCTGACTAGCGGGAGGGGCGGGGAGACCCAGTACTTC
TRBD1 TRBJ2-1 TRBV7-2 few CASSFQQGYEQFF TGTGCCAGCAGCTTCCAACAGGGGTACGAGCAGTTCTTC
. TRBJ2-5 TRBV12-3/TRBV12-4 few CASSLFETQYF TGTGCCAGCAGTTTATTTGAGACCCAGTACTTC
TRBD2 TRBJ2-3 TRBV7-2 . CASSPPVGTSGGDTQYF TGTGCCAGCAGCCCCCCCGTGGGGACGAGCGGGGGAGATACGCAGTATTTT
. TRBJ1-2 TRBV7-9 few CASSWSPWDGYTF TGTGCCAGCAGCTGGTCCCCATGGGATGGCTACACCTTC
. TRBJ2-7 TRBV12-3/TRBV12-4 many CASSLTFGREQYF TGTGCCAGCAGTTTAACTTTTGGCAGGGAGCAGTACTTC
TRBD2 TRBJ2-3 TRBV24-1 . CATSDSASGVPDTQYF TGTGCCACCAGTGATTCGGCTAGCGGCGTCCCAGATACGCAGTATTTT
. TRBJ1-1 TRBV3-1 . CASSQGPLELAFF TGTGCCAGCAGCCAAGGCCCCCTTGAGCTAGCTTTCTTT
. TRBJ2-7 TRBV7-8 few CASSRTDFPLGQYF TGTGCCAGCAGCCGGACCGACTTCCCTTTAGGGCAGTACTTC
. TRBJ1-6 TRBV12-3/TRBV12-4 . CASGGRANSPLHF TGTGCCAGCGGAGGGAGGGCCAATTCACCCCTCCACTTT
. TRBJ1-4 TRBV7-9 . CASSETYRPSNEKLFF TGTGCCAGCAGCGAGACCTACAGGCCGTCTAATGAAAAACTGTTTTTT
. TRBJ2-1 TRBV6-2/TRBV6-3 . CASSHPKNEQFF TGTGCCAGCAGTCACCCGAAAAATGAGCAGTTCTTC
. TRBJ2-7 TRBV7-2 few CASSSGPRVGEQYF TGTGCCAGCAGCTCCGGGCCACGGGTAGGCGAGCAGTACTTC
. TRBJ1-1 TRBV18 few CASSPPGGLGGNTEAFF TGTGCCAGCTCACCACCGGGGGGGCTAGGCGGGAACACTGAAGCTTTCTTT
TRBD1 TRBJ2-5 TRBV5-1 . CASSLEDVTGAETQYF TGCGCCAGCAGCTTGGAAGATGTGACAGGGGCGGAGACCCAGTACTTC
TRBD1 TRBJ1-2 TRBV10-2 few CATGQANYGYTF TGCGCCACCGGACAGGCGAACTATGGCTACACCTTC
. TRBJ2-7 TRBV29-1 few CSVEKRMGGEQYF TGCAGCGTTGAAAAAAGGATGGGGGGCGAGCAGTACTTC
. TRBJ1-5 TRBV6-1 . CASSEGRGQPQHF TGTGCCAGCAGTGAAGGCAGGGGTCAGCCCCAGCATTTT
. TRBJ2-3 TRBV11-2 few CASSPREDTQYF TGTGCCAGCAGCCCCCGGGAAGATACGCAGTATTTT
. TRBJ1-4 TRBV20-1 . CSASLATNEKLFF TGCAGTGCTAGCTTGGCAACTAATGAAAAACTGTTTTTT
TRBD2 TRBJ2-3 TRBV20-1 . CSATARLAGNTDTQYF TGCAGTGCTACCGCCCGACTAGCGGGGAATACAGATACGCAGTATTTT
. TRBJ2-2 TRBV6-5 many CASSYGQGGTGELFF TGTGCCAGCAGTTACGGGCAGGGTGGCACCGGGGAGCTGTTTTTT
TRBD1 TRBJ1-6 TRBV9 . CASSTRTGRNSPLHF TGTGCCAGCAGCACTCGGACAGGGAGAAATTCACCCCTCCACTTT
. TRBJ2-2 TRBV19 . CASSMFMGTGELFF TGTGCCAGTAGTATGTTCATGGGAACCGGGGAGCTGTTTTTT
TRBD2 TRBJ2-7 TRBV7-8 . CASSSLAGGPWEQYF TGTGCCAGCAGCTCCCTAGCGGGAGGGCCCTGGGAGCAGTACTTC
TRBD2 TRBJ2-1 TRBV7-8 many CASSLSSGRGSYNEQFF TGTGCCAGCAGCTTATCTAGCGGGAGGGGGTCCTACAATGAGCAGTTCTTC
. TRBJ2-5 TRBV20-1 many CSAVQGWGETQYF TGCAGTGCTGTACAGGGTTGGGGAGAGACCCAGTACTTC
TRBD1 TRBJ2-7 TRBV5-5 . CASSRGQDPSYEQYF TGTGCCAGCAGCCGAGGACAGGATCCCTCCTACGAGCAGTACTTC
. TRBJ2-5 TRBV3-1 many CASSQDPTDLETQYF TGTGCCAGCAGCCAAGACCCGACAGACCTAGAGACCCAGTACTTC
. TRBJ2-1 TRBV11-2 . CASSLEGRHLKPSSYNEQFF TGTGCCAGCAGCTTAGAAGGTCGGCATCTCAAGCCCAGCTCCTACAATGAGCAGTTCTTC
TRBD2 TRBJ2-1 TRBV6-2/TRBV6-3 . CASSYSYTSGSHNEQFF TGTGCCAGCAGTTACTCGTATACTAGCGGGAGCCACAATGAGCAGTTCTTC
. TRBJ1-3 TRBV2 many CASKGEFGNTIYF TGTGCCAGTAAAGGAGAGTTCGGAAACACCATATATTTT
. TRBJ2-3 TRBV20-1 . CSAPNLRVGRADTQYF TGCAGTGCGCCTAACCTCCGGGTGGGGAGAGCGGATACGCAGTATTTT
. TRBJ2-1 TRBV5-8 few CASSLVEQFF TGTGCCAGCAGCTTAGTGGAGCAGTTCTTC
. TRBJ2-1 TRBV10-3 few CAISENGLYNEQFF TGTGCCATCAGTGAGAACGGACTGTACAATGAGCAGTTCTTC
TRBD1 TRBJ2-7 TRBV2 . CASTSQGAFHEQYF TGTGCCAGCACGTCTCAGGGGGCGTTCCACGAGCAGTACTTC
. TRBJ2-1 TRBV7-9 . CASSLVYSSYNEQFF TGTGCCAGCAGCTTGGTTTATAGCTCCTACAATGAGCAGTTCTTC
. TRBJ1-1 TRBV6-1 few CASSGRRENTEAFF TGTGCCAGCAGCGGGCGGAGGGAGAACACTGAAGCTTTCTTT
. TRBJ1-4 TRBV2 few CASSGRDNEKLFF TGTGCCAGCAGTGGACGAGATAATGAAAAACTGTTTTTT